The clone carrying this T cell receptor beta chain came up a few times. The antigen is unknown. Individual cDNA molecules were tagged with unique molecular identifiers. TCRdb called the 5' RACE reads again in MiXCR, with one record for every CDR3 protein. The sample shows about 90,000 distinct CDR3 sequences, about 12% of them seen only once. V was shortened by 3 bases and J by 4 bases, with 9 bases between the two germline ends. CDR1 is DFQATT, CDR2 SNEGSKA, per germline (reference sequence). CDR3 length: 13 amino acids. The entry originates in a study of early T cells in non-severe SARS-CoV-2 infection. Overall study results and limits: CD4 and private specificities were missed by VDJdb matching, which favored anti-spike CD8 responses.

This receptor was taken from an adult who was a healthcare worker with PCR-confirmed SARS-CoV-2 infection or an uninfected control (not recorded which). This rearrangement joins TRBV20-1 to TRBJ2-2, with D uncertain. The sequencing used whole blood, collected at baseline. The DNA of the CDR3 is TGCAGTGCTAGGATAGGTGGCACCGGGGAGCTGTTTTTT. Its translation: CSARIGGTGELFF.